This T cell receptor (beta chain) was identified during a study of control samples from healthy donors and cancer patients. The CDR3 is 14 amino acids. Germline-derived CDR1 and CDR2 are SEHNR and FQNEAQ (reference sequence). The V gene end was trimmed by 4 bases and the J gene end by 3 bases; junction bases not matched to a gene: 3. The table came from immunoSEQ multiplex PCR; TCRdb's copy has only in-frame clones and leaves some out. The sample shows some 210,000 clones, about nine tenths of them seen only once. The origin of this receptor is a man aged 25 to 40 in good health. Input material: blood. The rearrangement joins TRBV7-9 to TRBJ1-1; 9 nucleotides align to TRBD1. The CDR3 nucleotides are TGTGCCAGCAGCTCCCGGGACAGGGACACTGAAGCTTTCTTT. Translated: CASSSRDRDTEAFF.